The entry that follows covers one TCR beta chain sequence. Its antigen target is currently unknown. Base quality data are lacking; no much larger clone is found one base away. V was cut back by 4 bases and J by 2 bases, leaving a gap of 18 bases between them. CDR1 and CDR2, looked up from the germline V gene (reference sequence), are SEHNR and FQNEAQ. The CDR3, from cysteine to phenylalanine, totals 18 residues. Only the CDR3 portion is preserved as DNA: 54 bases, with reading frame beginning at the first base. The entry originates in a study of blood T cell repertoires in COVID-19 (dated by TCRdb to 2018 to 2021). Study-wide context: Collaborator samples came from the United States, Italy and Spain and covered acute and convalescent phases of COVID-19. The prospective study material was composed of cDNA or gDNA derived from T cells, B-cell-depleted T cells, or PBMCs. Deeply sampled blood TCRbeta repertoires from subjects exposed to, actively infected with, or recovered from COVID-19 were included in the dataset. The repertoires were made available in a free public database intended to serve as a resource for research on the immune response to SARS-CoV-2. Samples were obtained from the ongoing ImmuneRACE study (first 160 participants) and from 1,254 subjects provided by 6 global collaborators. Nearly every sample came with metadata listing a de-identified subject ID, COVID-19 status, age in years and sex. Where available, HLA class I and class II types were taken from metadata supplied by the sample provider and were not determined by assay-based typing.

TCRbeta CDR3 regions were amplified from genomic DNA by means of the immunoSEQ Assay, a bias-controlled multiplex PCR. Per the authors' processing: Within the assay, amplification of reference gene primers was used to estimate how many nucleated cells each sample contained. To quantify the absolute abundance of each unique TCRbeta CDR3 rearrangement, sequence reads were collapsed and filtered. For each sample, productive Simpson clonality was calculated as the square root of Simpson's diversity index over productive rearrangements. In TCRdb, the immuneACCESS table is reduced to in-frame sequences with V and J assigned. These tables do not hold every clone; where another copy was compared, an unresolved V gene accounts for under half, and the others remain unexplained. V, J and clone size were drawn from that table, and D and trimming were deduced from the DNA. This sample has tens of thousands of clones in its table, and around nine tenths of those were observed once. Of the sample, roughly 5% is held by the ten largest clones.

Collaborating institutions collected whole blood in K2EDTA tubes following their own protocols. For TCRbeta analysis, collaborator samples were shipped as frozen whole blood, as isolated PBMCs, or as DNA extracted from either sample type. What the study reported, not specific to this receptor: Clinical and demographic metadata were provided uncurated, with the amount varying by source and participant.

Here the chain combines TRBV7-9 and TRBJ2-6; TRBD1 is perhaps the D gene, given 6 matching bases. The sample was peripheral blood. This sequence was found in a woman of 80 years or more with active COVID-19. In nucleotide form, the sequence is TGTGCCAGCAGCTGGACCCTACAGGGCAGGCCTGGGGCCAACGTCCTGACTTTC. The resulting protein is CASSWTLQGRPGANVLTF.